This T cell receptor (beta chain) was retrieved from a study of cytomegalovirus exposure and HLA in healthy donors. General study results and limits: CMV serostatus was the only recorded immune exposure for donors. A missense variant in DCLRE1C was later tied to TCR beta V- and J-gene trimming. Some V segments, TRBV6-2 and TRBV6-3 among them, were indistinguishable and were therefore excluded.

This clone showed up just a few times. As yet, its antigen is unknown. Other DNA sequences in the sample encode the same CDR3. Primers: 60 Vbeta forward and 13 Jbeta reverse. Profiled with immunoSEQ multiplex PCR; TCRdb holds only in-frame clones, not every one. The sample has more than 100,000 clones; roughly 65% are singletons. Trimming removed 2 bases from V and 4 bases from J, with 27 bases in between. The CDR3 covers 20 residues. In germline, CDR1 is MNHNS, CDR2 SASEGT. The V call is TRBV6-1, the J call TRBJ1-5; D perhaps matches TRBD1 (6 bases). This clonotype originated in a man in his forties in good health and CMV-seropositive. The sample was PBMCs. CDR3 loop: CASSERAIVRGGGRNQPQHF. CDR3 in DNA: TGTGCCAGCAGTGAACGTGCAATAGTTAGGGGGGGAGGGCGGAATCAGCCCCAGCATTTT.